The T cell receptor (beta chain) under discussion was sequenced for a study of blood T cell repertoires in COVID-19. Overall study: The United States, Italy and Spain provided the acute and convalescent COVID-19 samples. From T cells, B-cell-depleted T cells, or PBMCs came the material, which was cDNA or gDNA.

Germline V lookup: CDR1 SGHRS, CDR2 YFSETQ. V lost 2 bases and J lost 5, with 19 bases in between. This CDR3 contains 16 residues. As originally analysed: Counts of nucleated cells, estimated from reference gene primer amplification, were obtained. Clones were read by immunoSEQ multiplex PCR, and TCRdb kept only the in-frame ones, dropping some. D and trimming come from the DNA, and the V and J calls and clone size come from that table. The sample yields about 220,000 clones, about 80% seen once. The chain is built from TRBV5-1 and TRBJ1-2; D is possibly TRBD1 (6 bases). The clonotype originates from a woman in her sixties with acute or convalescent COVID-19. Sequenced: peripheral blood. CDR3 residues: CASSFYRDTERYGYTF. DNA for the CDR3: TGCGCCAGCAGCTTTTACCGGGACACGGAGCGGTATGGCTACACCTTC.